The 11 T cell receptor beta chains reported below all come from one sample, sequenced in a study of shared clonotypes between healthy human individuals. Sequencing was performed with immunoSEQ multiplex PCR; in TCRdb, only in-frame clones are kept and a portion is missing. The sample lists over 850,000 clones; about four fifths were seen once. Sample: memory CD4+ T cells from PBMCs. Subset here: CD45RA-negative fraction. These receptors all stem from a man aged 18 to 30 in good health. Some clones in this sample may be carry-over from other donors' samples.

V and J are TRBV29-1 and TRBJ1-1; D possibly corresponds to TRBD1 (5 bases). CDR3 length: 14 residues. Germline CDR1 and CDR2: SQVTM and ANQGSEA. V was shortened by 4 bases and J by 0 bases, with 12 bases between the two germline ends. In nucleotides, the CDR3 is TGCAGCGTTGTGAGGGGTGCCATGAACACTGAAGCTTTCTTT. It yields the protein CSVVRGAMNTEAFF.

The gene calls are TRBV7-9 and TRBJ1-1; D gene unclear. This CDR3 spans 15 amino acids. Germline CDR1 and CDR2: SEHNR and FQNEAQ (reference sequence). The V end was cut by 5 bases, the J end by 0 bases, with 13 bases between. DNA for the CDR3: TGTGCCAGCAGCCCGAGTAGGACCATGAACACTGAAGCTTTCTTT. Translated, it gives CASSPSRTMNTEAFF.

The chain links TRBV6-6 to TRBJ1-5; 7 positions agree with TRBD1. There are 13 residues in the CDR3. V trimming: 6 bases; J trimming: 6 bases; junction bases outside the gene matches: 5. Germline V gene sequence: CDR1 MNHNY, CDR2 SVGAGI (reference sequence). CDR3 in amino acids: CASSQGGSQPQHF. For the CDR3, the DNA is TGTGCCAGCAGCCAGGGGGGCTCTCAGCCCCAGCATTTT.

This chain joins TRBV2 and TRBJ2-1, with 10 nucleotides matching TRBD2. V trimming: 6 bases; J trimming: 9 bases; junction bases outside the gene matches: 8. The CDR3 covers 14 residues. CDR1 SNHLY and CDR2 FYNNEI come from the germline V gene. The CDR3 loop reads CASSAGLAIGEQFF. For the CDR3, the DNA is TGTGCCAGCAGCGCGGGACTAGCGATCGGTGAGCAGTTCTTC.

This clone came up many times. This chain uses TRBV5-1 with TRBJ1-1; 9 bases match TRBD1. From germline, CDR1 is SGHRS and CDR2 YFSETQ. V lost 0 bases, J lost 4 bases, and 7 bases stayed unmatched. The CDR3 is 16 residues long. CDR3 DNA: TGCGCCAGCAGCTTGGAAATTGGACAGGGGACCACTGAAGCTTTCTTT. Its protein product is CASSLEIGQGTTEAFF.

The chain has TRBV28 and TRBJ1-2; D not certain. The CDR3 covers 13 residues. Looked up from germline, CDR1 is MDHEN and CDR2 is SYDVKM. Trimming stripped 6 bases from V and 0 bases from J, with 8 bases between. CDR3 nucleotide sequence: TGTGCCAGCAGGGTTCACTCTAACTATGGCTACACCTTC. Translation: CASRVHSNYGYTF.

The table lists this clone with a count of one. The chain is built from TRBV29-1 and TRBJ2-1, with D uncertain. V was clipped by 4 bases and J by 4 bases, with 11 bases between them. CDR3 length: 13 amino acids. Germline V gene lookup returns CDR1 SQVTM and CDR2 ANQGSEA. This CDR3 reads CSVVVQIYNEQFF. The CDR3 nucleotides read TGCAGCGTTGTAGTCCAGATATACAATGAGCAGTTCTTC.

The rearrangement links TRBV5-4 to TRBJ1-3; D perhaps matches TRBD1 (6 bases). Germline CDR1 is SGHNT and CDR2 is YYREEE (reference sequence). V dropped 3 bases and J dropped 4 bases, with 17 bases sitting between them. The CDR3 sequence is 16 residues long. In DNA form, the CDR3 reads TGTGCCAGCAGCTCTCAACTGGGACACTCCGGAAACACCATATATTTT. Protein product: CASSSQLGHSGNTIYF.

The V gene is TRBV5-1, the J gene TRBJ1-1; D is perhaps TRBD1 (5 bases). Deletions cut 0 bases from V and 4 bases from J, with 10 bases between. The CDR3 length is 14 residues. Germline lookup yields CDR1 SGHRS and CDR2 YFSETQ. The CDR3 sequence is CASSLGSGGTEAFF. For the CDR3, the DNA is TGCGCCAGCAGCTTGGGGTCTGGGGGCACTGAAGCTTTCTTT.

The chain joins TRBV9 to TRBJ2-7; 7 bases line up with TRBD2. The CDR3 has 13 amino acids. CDR1 and CDR2 from the germline V gene are SGDLS and YYNGEE. The junction had 8 bases not matched to a gene; V was cut back by 5 bases and J by 6 bases. The CDR3 loop is CASSPLPGGEQYF. The CDR3 DNA is TGTGCCAGCAGTCCTTTACCGGGGGGCGAGCAGTACTTC.

The V call is TRBV7-2, the J call TRBJ2-1, with 9 bases identical to TRBD2. Germline V gene data show CDR1 as SGHTA and CDR2 as FQGNSA. Unmatched junction bases numbered 6, after V lost 1 base and J lost 8 bases. The CDR3 consists of 15 residues. The CDR3 loop is CASSLVGGRGDEQFF. Written as DNA, the CDR3 is TGTGCCAGCAGCTTAGTCGGCGGGAGGGGCGATGAGCAGTTCTTC.